The T cell receptor beta chain described here comes from a study of blood T cells in healthy people across ages. Study-level results: Higher diversity, along with more naive CD4+ cells, distinguished long-lived donors from aged donors.

This clonotype came up many times. As yet, its antigen is unknown. The CDR3 spans 14 residues. The V end was cut by 8 bases, the J end by 3 bases, with 16 bases between. Alongside a J-beta primer mix, a sample-barcoded 5' primer served in a second PCR lasting about 6 to 11 cycles. TCRdb re-analysed the 5' RACE reads in MiXCR, keeping a single row per CDR3 protein. This table has some 1.5 million distinct CDR3 sequences, approximately 43% appearing once. The sample was blood. This chain connects TRBV12-3 or TRBV12-4 to TRBJ2-5; D might be TRBD1 or TRBD2, each matching 5 bases. This TCR was recovered from a young woman in good health. CDR3 sequence (DNA): TGTGCCAGCCGGTCGATGGGACCCAAAGAGACCCAGTACTTC. Encoded protein: CASRSMGPKETQYF.